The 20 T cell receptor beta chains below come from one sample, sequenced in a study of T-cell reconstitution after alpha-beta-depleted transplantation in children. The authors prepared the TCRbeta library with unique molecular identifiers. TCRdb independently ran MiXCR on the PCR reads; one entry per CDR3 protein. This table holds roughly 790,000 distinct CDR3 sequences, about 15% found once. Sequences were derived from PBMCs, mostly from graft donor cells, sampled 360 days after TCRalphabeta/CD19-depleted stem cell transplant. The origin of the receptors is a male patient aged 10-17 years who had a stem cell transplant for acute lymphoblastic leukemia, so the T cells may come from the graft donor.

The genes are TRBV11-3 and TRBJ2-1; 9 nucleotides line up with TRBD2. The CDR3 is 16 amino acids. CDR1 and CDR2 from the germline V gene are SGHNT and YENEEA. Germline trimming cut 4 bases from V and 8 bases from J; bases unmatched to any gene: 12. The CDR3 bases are TGTGCCAGCAGCTCGTGGGAGGCGGGAGGGGTCGATGAGCAGTTCTTC. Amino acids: CASSSWEAGGVDEQFF.

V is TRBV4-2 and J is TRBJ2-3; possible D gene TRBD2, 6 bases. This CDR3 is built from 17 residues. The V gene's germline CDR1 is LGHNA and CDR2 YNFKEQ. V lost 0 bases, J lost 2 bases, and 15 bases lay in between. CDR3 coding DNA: TGTGCCAGCAGCCAAGATGGTAGTGGGAGGTACACAGATACGCAGTATTTT. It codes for CASSQDGSGRYTDTQYF.

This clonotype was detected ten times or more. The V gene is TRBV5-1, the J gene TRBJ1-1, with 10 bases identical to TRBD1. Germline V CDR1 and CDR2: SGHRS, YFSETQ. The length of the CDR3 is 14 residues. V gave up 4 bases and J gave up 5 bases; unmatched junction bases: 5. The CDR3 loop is CASSLGQGRTEAFF. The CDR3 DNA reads TGCGCCAGCAGCCTGGGACAGGGGAGGACTGAAGCTTTCTTT.

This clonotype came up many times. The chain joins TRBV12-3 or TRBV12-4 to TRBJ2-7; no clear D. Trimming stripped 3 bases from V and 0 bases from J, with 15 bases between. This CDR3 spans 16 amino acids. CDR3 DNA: TGTGCCAGCAGTTTCCCTCCTTCCACGGGCTCCTACGAGCAGTACTTC. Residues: CASSFPPSTGSYEQYF.

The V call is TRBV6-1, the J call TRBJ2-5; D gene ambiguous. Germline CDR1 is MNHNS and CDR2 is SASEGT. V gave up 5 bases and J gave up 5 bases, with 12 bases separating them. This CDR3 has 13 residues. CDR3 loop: CASSQTRPETQYF. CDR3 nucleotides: TGTGCCAGCAGTCAGACTCGGCCGGAGACCCAGTACTTC.

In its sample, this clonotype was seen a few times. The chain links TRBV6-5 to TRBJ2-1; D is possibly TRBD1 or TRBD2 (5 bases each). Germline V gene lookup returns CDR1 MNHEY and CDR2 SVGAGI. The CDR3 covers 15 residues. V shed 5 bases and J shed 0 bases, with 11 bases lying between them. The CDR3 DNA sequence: TGTGCCAGCAGTCTATGGGACGGCTCCTACAATGAGCAGTTCTTC. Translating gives CASSLWDGSYNEQFF.

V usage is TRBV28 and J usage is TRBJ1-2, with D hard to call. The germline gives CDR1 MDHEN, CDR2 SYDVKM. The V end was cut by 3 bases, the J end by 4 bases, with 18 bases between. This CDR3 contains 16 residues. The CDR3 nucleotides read TGTGCCAGCAGTTTGGGCGTCTACCTGGACTCCTATGGCTACACCTTC. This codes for CASSLGVYLDSYGYTF.

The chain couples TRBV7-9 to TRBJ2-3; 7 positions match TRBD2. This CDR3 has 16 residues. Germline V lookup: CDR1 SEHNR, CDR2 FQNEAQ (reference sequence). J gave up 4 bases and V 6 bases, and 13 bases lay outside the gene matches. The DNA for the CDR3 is TGTGCCAGCAGGATGGGCGGGAGAGGCCCCCCAGATACGCAGTATTTT. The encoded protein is CASRMGGRGPPDTQYF.

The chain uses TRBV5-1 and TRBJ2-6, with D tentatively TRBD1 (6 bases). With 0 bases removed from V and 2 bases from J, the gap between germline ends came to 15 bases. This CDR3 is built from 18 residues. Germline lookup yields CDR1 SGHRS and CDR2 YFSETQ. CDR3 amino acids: CASSLAQQGGPGANVLTF. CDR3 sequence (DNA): TGCGCCAGCAGCTTGGCGCAACAAGGGGGTCCTGGGGCCAACGTCCTGACTTTC.

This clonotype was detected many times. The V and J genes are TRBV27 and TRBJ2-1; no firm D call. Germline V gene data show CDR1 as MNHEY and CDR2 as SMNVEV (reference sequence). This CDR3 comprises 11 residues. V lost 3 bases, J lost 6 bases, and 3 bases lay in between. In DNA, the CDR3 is TGTGCCAGCAGTTTTTTCAATGAGCAGTTCTTC. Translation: CASSFFNEQFF.

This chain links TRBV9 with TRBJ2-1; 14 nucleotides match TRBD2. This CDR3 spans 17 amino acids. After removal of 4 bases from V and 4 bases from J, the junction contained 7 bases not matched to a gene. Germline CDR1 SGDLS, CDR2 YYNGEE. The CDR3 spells CASSTAGLAGVYNEQFF. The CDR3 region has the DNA TGTGCCAGCAGCACCGCGGGACTAGCGGGGGTATACAATGAGCAGTTCTTC. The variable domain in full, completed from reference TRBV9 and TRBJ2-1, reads DSGVTQTPKHLITATGQRVTLRCSPRSGDLSVYWYQQSLDQGLQFLIQYYNGEERAKGNILERFSAQQFPDLHSELNLSSLELGDSALYFCASSTAGLAGVYNEQFFGPGTRLTVL.

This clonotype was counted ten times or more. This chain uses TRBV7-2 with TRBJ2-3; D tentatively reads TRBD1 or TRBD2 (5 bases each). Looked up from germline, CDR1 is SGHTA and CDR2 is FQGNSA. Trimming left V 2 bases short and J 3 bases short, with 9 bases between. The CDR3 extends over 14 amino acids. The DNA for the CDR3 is TGTGCCAGCAGCTTATGGGGCGGGACAGATACGCAGTATTTT. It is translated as CASSLWGGTDTQYF.

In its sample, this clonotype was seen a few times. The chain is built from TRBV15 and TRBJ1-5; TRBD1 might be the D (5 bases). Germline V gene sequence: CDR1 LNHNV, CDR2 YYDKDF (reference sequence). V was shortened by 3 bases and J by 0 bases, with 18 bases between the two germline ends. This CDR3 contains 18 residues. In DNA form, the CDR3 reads TGTGCCACCAGCAGGCCACTAATGGGGGGAAATAGCAATCAGCCCCAGCATTTT. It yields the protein CATSRPLMGGNSNQPQHF.

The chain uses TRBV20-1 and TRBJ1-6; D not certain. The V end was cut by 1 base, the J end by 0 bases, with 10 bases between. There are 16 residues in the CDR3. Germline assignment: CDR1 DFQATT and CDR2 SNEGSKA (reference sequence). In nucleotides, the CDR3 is TGCAGTGCTAGAGTATTGGGGAGCTCCTATAATTCACCCCTCCACTTT. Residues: CSARVLGSSYNSPLHF.

CDR3 coding DNA: TGCAGTGCTCCCCGGGGCAGATCGGGATCACCCCTCCACTTT. Encoded protein: CSAPRGRSGSPLHF. The V and J genes are TRBV20-1 and TRBJ1-6; perhaps TRBD1 as D (5 bases). Trimming removed 5 bases at V and 10 bases at J, with 18 bases between. CDR1 and CDR2 (germline): DFQATT, SNEGSKA (reference sequence). The CDR3 contains 14 residues.

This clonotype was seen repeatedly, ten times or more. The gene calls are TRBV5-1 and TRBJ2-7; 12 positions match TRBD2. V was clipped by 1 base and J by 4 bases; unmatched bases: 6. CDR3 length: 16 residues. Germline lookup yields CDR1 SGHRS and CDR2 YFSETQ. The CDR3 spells CASSLNLAGGSYEQYF. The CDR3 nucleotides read TGCGCCAGCAGCTTGAACCTAGCGGGAGGGTCGTACGAGCAGTACTTC.

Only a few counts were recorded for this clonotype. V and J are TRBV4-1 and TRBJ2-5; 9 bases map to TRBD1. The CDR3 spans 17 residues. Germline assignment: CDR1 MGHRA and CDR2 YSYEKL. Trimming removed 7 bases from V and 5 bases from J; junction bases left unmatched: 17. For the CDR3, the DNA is TGCGCCAGCAAGTCCGGGACAGGGATGCTAGCTTTGGAGACCCAGTACTTC. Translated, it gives CASKSGTGMLALETQYF.

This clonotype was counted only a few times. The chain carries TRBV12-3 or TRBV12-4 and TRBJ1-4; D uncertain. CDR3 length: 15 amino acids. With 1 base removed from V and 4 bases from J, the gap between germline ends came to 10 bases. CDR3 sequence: CASSLGRSVNEKLFF. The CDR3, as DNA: TGTGCCAGCAGTTTAGGGAGGAGTGTTAATGAAAAACTGTTTTTT.

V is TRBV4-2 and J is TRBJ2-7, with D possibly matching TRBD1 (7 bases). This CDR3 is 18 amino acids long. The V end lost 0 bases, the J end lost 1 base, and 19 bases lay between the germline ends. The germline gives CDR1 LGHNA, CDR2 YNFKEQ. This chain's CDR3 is CASSQDQGGLQTSYEQYF. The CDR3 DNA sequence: TGTGCCAGCAGCCAAGATCAGGGGGGACTCCAAACTTCCTACGAGCAGTACTTC.

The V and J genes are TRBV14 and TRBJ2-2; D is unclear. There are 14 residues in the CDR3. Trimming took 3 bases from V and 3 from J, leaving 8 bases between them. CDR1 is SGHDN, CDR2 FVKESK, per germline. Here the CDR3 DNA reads TGTGCCAGCAGCCACGCAGCGTACACCGGGGAGCTGTTTTTT. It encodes CASSHAAYTGELFF.